This is a list of T cell receptor beta chains from one sample in a study of CD8+ T cells in alopecia areata. The data were produced by immunoSEQ multiplex PCR, yet TCRdb's version contains in-frame clones alone and is incomplete. This table holds more than 130,000 clones, 82% found once. The sample here was CD8+ T cells sorted from blood, taken at week 4, from a patient treated with tofacitinib. These TCRs come from a human donor with alopecia areata. Both conserved end residues are part of each CDR3. D genes are given only for firm matches. Rows give clone size only sometimes, using once, few, many, or a class for an expanded clone.

>TRBV7-8|TRBD2|15|TRBJ2-1|NA
TGTGCCAGCAGCTCCACTAGCGGGGGGGCTAATGAGCAGTTCTTC
CASSSTSGGANEQFF
>TRBV5-1|TRBD1|15|TRBJ2-3|NA
TGCGCCAGCAGCAGGGGACAGGGGGCAACAGATACGCAGTATTTT
CASSRGQGATDTQYF
>TRBV15|NA|11|TRBJ2-7|NA
TGTGCCACCAGCGCAGCCTACGAGCAGTACTTC
CATSAAYEQYF
>TRBV30|NA|12|TRBJ2-1|NA
TGTGCCTGGAGTCCACATAACAATGAGCAGTTCTTC
CAWSPHNNEQFF
>TRBV7-9|NA|12|TRBJ1-1|NA
TGTGCCAGCAGCTTAACCCCGAGTGAAGCTTTCTTT
CASSLTPSEAFF
>TRBV29-1|NA|12|TRBJ2-1|NA
TGCAGCGTTGAACAGGGATACAATGAGCAGTTCTTC
CSVEQGYNEQFF
>TRBV5-1|TRBD1|13|TRBJ2-7|few
TGCGCCAGCAGCCAAGAGACAGGGAACGAGCAGTACTTC
CASSQETGNEQYF
>TRBV7-9|NA|14|TRBJ2-7|NA
TGTGCCAGCAGCTTAGGGACTGCCACCTACGAGCAGTACTTC
CASSLGTATYEQYF
>TRBV6-6|TRBD2|14|TRBJ2-7|NA
TGTGCCAGCGCCCCCCCCGGGGGGAACTACGAGCAGTACTTC
CASAPPGGNYEQYF
>TRBV4-2|NA|16|TRBJ2-7|NA
TGTGCCAGCAGCCAAGAGCAAGCAGGGAGCTCCTACGAGCAGTACTTC
CASSQEQAGSSYEQYF
>TRBV7-2|NA|14|TRBJ2-1|NA
TGTGCCAGCAGTCGCACGGGGAGGAACAATGAGCAGTTCTTC
CASSRTGRNNEQFF
>TRBV16|TRBD2|12|TRBJ2-7|NA
TGTGCTGGGAGGGCTAGCTCCTACGAGCAGTACTTC
CAGRASSYEQYF
>TRBV5-4|NA|13|TRBJ2-7|NA
TGTGCCAGCAGCTTGAACGAAGCCTACGAGCAGTACTTC
CASSLNEAYEQYF
>TRBV6-5|NA|14|TRBJ2-3|few
TGTGCCAGCAGTGAGTGGGCCTACACAGATACGCAGTATTTT
CASSEWAYTDTQYF
>TRBV27|NA|14|TRBJ2-7|NA
TGTGCCAGCAGTTTATCCACAGGGCGCTACGAGCAGTACTTC
CASSLSTGRYEQYF
>TRBV5-1|NA|15|TRBJ2-1|NA
TGCGCCAGCAGCAGGGGGTGGGAGTCCTACAATGAGCAGTTCTTC
CASSRGWESYNEQFF
>TRBV7-3|NA|15|TRBJ2-1|NA
TGTGCCAGCAGCCTCGACTCGGGACTCAACAATGAGCAGTTCTTC
CASSLDSGLNNEQFF
>TRBV7-2|NA|16|TRBJ2-5|NA
TGTGCCAGCAGCATCTGGTGGGAGAAGCCGCCAGAGACCCAGTACTTC
CASSIWWEKPPETQYF
>TRBV19|NA|12|TRBJ2-4|NA
TGTGCCATTCCAAAAGCCAAAAACATTCAGTACTTC
CAIPKAKNIQYF
>TRBV2|TRBD1|15|TRBJ2-7|NA
TGTGCCAGCAGTGGGACAGGGGGTTCTAGGGGCGAGCAGTACTTC
CASSGTGGSRGEQYF
>TRBV29-1|NA|12|TRBJ2-2|NA
TGCAGCGTCACAGGGTACACCGGGGAGCTGTTTTTT
CSVTGYTGELFF
>TRBV5-6|TRBD2|14|TRBJ2-3|NA
TGTGCCAGCAGCCAGACTAGCGGGGGAGATACGCAGTATTTT
CASSQTSGGDTQYF
>TRBV5-1|NA|15|TRBJ1-2|NA
TGCGCCAGCAGCTTGGGGGTCAGACCGTTCGATGGCTACACCTTC
CASSLGVRPFDGYTF
>TRBV27|TRBD1|14|TRBJ1-2|NA
TGTGCCAGCAGTTCCGGACAGGGGGTTCTCGGCTACACCTTC
CASSSGQGVLGYTF
>TRBV6-1|NA|13|TRBJ2-7|NA
TGTGCCAGCAGTGAACTGGGTAACTACGAGCAGTACTTC
CASSELGNYEQYF
>TRBV7-9|NA|14|TRBJ2-5|NA
TGTGCCAGCAGCCAAGTAGGACAGCAAGAGACCCAGTACTTC
CASSQVGQQETQYF
>TRBV7-9|TRBD2|17|TRBJ2-5|NA
TGTGCCAGCAGCCCCAAAAATGCGGGGGGACCAAAGAAAGCCCAGTACTTC
CASSPKNAGGPKKAQYF
>TRBV5-1|NA|17|TRBJ2-3|NA
TGCGCCAGCAGCTTGGCCCGGTTGAGGGGTTACACAGATACGCAGTATTTT
CASSLARLRGYTDTQYF
>TRBV6-5|NA|14|TRBJ1-5|NA
TGTGCCAGCAGTTGGGGGGTTGCCGGTCAGCCCCAGCATTTT
CASSWGVAGQPQHF
>TRBV16|NA|16|TRBJ2-7|NA
TGTGCCAGCAGCCAAGGGGGGACAGAGTTCTCCTACGAGCAGTACTTC
CASSQGGTEFSYEQYF
>TRBV4-3|NA|17|TRBJ1-1|NA
TGCGCCAGCAGCCAAGAGGGTGGGGAAGTAGGGAACACTGAAGCTTTCTTT
CASSQEGGEVGNTEAFF
>TRBV4-3|NA|16|TRBJ2-1|NA
TGCGCCAGCAGCCATTGGGGGGCAGAGAACTACAATGAGCAGTTCTTC
CASSHWGAENYNEQFF
>TRBV27|NA|15|TRBJ2-1|once
TGTGCCAGCAGCCCAAGTTCTAGCTCCTACAATGAGCAGTTCTTC
CASSPSSSSYNEQFF
>TRBV30|NA|12|TRBJ2-3|NA
TGTGCCTGGAGTGTAAGGGGAGATACGCAGTATTTT
CAWSVRGDTQYF
>TRBV13|NA|16|TRBJ1-3|NA
TGTGCCAGCAGCGCGGCGGACATTGGCTCTGGAAACACCATATATTTT
CASSAADIGSGNTIYF
>TRBV29-1|NA|11|TRBJ2-1|NA
TGCACGGGACTCTCCTACAATGAGCAGTTCTTC
CTGLSYNEQFF
>TRBV19|NA|12|TRBJ2-1|NA
TGTGCCAGCTCGGACCCTTACAATGAGCAGTTCTTC
CASSDPYNEQFF
>TRBV4-2|NA|14|TRBJ2-1|NA
TGTGCCAGCAGCCAAGAACGCAGCTACAATGAGCAGTTCTTC
CASSQERSYNEQFF
>TRBV29-1|TRBD1|12|TRBJ1-1|NA
TGCAGCGTTGGACAGGGGCCCGCTGAAGCTTTCTTT
CSVGQGPAEAFF
>TRBV9|NA|14|TRBJ2-3|NA
TGTGCCAGCAGCGTACGAGAGGGCACAGATACGCAGTATTTT
CASSVREGTDTQYF
>TRBV29-1|TRBD1|15|TRBJ2-1|NA
TGCAGCGTGAATACCGGGACAGGCTTTATGAATGAGCAGTTCTTC
CSVNTGTGFMNEQFF
>TRBV27|NA|13|TRBJ2-7|NA
TGTGCCAGCAGTCTCGGTAGACAGGCCGAGCAGTACTTC
CASSLGRQAEQYF
>TRBV30|NA|16|TRBJ1-2|NA
TGTGCCTGGAGTCACTTCTCTGAAGGACCTAACTATGGCTACACCTTC
CAWSHFSEGPNYGYTF
>TRBV2|TRBD1|16|TRBJ1-2|NA
TGTGCCAGCAGTGAACCACAGGGGGGGACTAACTATGGCTACACCTTC
CASSEPQGGTNYGYTF
>TRBV7-9|TRBD2|15|TRBJ2-7|NA
TGTGCCAGCAGCACAGAGGAGCGGGGGGAATACGAGCAGTACTTC
CASSTEERGEYEQYF
>TRBV6-5|TRBD1|12|TRBJ1-1|NA
TGTGCCAGCACCCAAGGGACAGGTGAAGCTTTCTTT
CASTQGTGEAFF
>TRBV18|TRBD1|15|TRBJ2-1|few
TGTGCCAGCTCTTCCGGACAGGGAACCTACAATGAGCAGTTCTTC
CASSSGQGTYNEQFF
>TRBV7-2|NA|16|TRBJ2-7|NA
TGTGCCAGCAGCTTAGAGACAGATAGGAGCTCCTACGAGCAGTACTTC
CASSLETDRSSYEQYF
>TRBV5-1|NA|14|TRBJ1-2|NA
TGCGCCAGCAGCTTGAACAAAGGCGGGCATGGCTACACCTTC
CASSLNKGGHGYTF
>TRBV14|NA|16|TRBJ2-4|many
TGTGCCAGCAGCCAGAGTGCGGGGGCGGCCAAAAACATTCAGTACTTC
CASSQSAGAAKNIQYF
>TRBV18|NA|15|TRBJ2-7|NA
TGTGCCAGCTCATTCCCGGACGGGTCCGTGCACGAGCAGTACTTC
CASSFPDGSVHEQYF
>TRBV7-6|NA|12|TRBJ2-3|NA
TGTGCCAGCAGCTTAGCATCAGATACGCAGTATTTT
CASSLASDTQYF
>TRBV12-5|NA|12|TRBJ2-7|NA
TGTGCTAGTGGTTTGCCCTCTCTCGAGCAGTACTTC
CASGLPSLEQYF
>TRBV4-2|TRBD1|17|TRBJ2-7|NA
TGTGCCAGCAGCCAAGAAGAGGGGTCAGGGGGAGCCTACGAGCAGTACTTC
CASSQEEGSGGAYEQYF
>TRBV6-6|NA|16|TRBJ2-3|NA
TGTGCCAGCAGTTACTCGTTGGGGGCCGGGGCAGATACGCAGTATTTT
CASSYSLGAGADTQYF